This TCR beta chain was identified during a study of blood T cell repertoires in COVID-19. In the study overall: Acute and convalescent COVID-19 samples came from the United States, Italy and Spain. T cells, B-cell-depleted T cells, or PBMCs provided the cDNA or gDNA that served as material.

Original data processing: Nucleated cell counts were estimated from reference gene primer amplification. The protocol was immunoSEQ multiplex PCR, while the TCRdb copy is restricted to in-frame clones and leaves out a portion. D and trimming were read from the DNA, whereas the V and J calls and clone size are those reported in that table. The table has approximately 20,000 clones, 65% to 85% seen once. The source material was peripheral blood. The receptor was isolated from a human donor in a cohort sampled during active COVID-19.

Here the CDR3 DNA reads TGTGCCAGTGCCGGGGGTAGCGGGAGGGCCTTCAACGAGCAGTACTTC. It codes for CASAGGSGRAFNEQYF. The rearrangement joins TRBV19 to TRBJ2-7, with 11 bases lining up with TRBD2. Losses at the gene ends were 8 bases for V and 5 bases for J; bases not matched to a gene: 14. The CDR3 covers 16 residues. CDR1 LNHDA and CDR2 SQIVND come from the germline V gene (reference sequence).